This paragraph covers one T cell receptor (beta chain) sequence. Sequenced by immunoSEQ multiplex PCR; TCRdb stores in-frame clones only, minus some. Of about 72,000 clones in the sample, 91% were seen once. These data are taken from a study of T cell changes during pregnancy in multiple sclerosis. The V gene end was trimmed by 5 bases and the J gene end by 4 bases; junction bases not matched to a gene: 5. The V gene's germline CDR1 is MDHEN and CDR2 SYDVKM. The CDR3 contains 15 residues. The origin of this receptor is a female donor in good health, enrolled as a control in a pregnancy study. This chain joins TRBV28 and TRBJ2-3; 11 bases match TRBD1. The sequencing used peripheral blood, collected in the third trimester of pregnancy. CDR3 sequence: CASSAWTGGPDTQYF. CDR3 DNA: TGTGCCAGCAGTGCTTGGACAGGGGGCCCAGATACGCAGTATTTT.